The 20 T cell receptor beta chains in this list originate from one sample, sequenced in a study of Ad26.COV2.S vaccination and SARS-CoV-2 variants. Method: immunoSEQ multiplex PCR; TCRdb's copy keeps in-frame clones and lacks some. The sample lists 350,000 to 450,000 clones, approximately 84% occurring once. Sample treatment: over 15 received Ad26.COV2.S at low or high dose, single or two shots; five or six received placebo; per-sample allocation not given. After the first vaccine or placebo injection, samples were drawn on day 63. Sequenced here: peripheral blood, sampled in a trial of Ad26.COV2.S vaccine versus placebo. All receptors derive from a person aged 18-60 years who received the Ad26.COV2.S COVID-19 vaccine or a placebo.

The gene calls are TRBV27 and TRBJ2-5; 10 bases agree with TRBD2. The CDR3 is 16 residues long. Germline CDR1 MNHEY, CDR2 SMNVEV (reference sequence). Losses at the gene ends were 4 bases for V and 2 bases for J; bases not matched to a gene: 7. CDR3 sequence (DNA): TGTGCCAGCAGTTCTCCAACTAGCGGGATACAAGAGACCCAGTACTTC. Its protein is CASSSPTSGIQETQYF.

The rearrangement links TRBV6-5 to TRBJ2-2; a weak D match, TRBD2 (7 bases). Trimming cost V 6 bases and J 3 bases, with 8 bases left between them. CDR3 length: 13 residues. CDR1 and CDR2 (germline): MNHEY, SVGAGI. CDR3 bases: TGTGCCAGCAGGGGGGGGCACACCGGGGAGCTGTTTTTT. As protein: CASRGGHTGELFF.

J is TRBJ1-2 and V is TRBV3-1 (or the pseudogene TRBV3-2); tentative D call: TRBD1 (6 bases). The CDR3 extends over 14 amino acids. V lost 1 base, J lost 5 bases, and 11 bases lay in between. Germline CDR1 LGHDT, CDR2 YNNKEL (reference sequence). The CDR3, as DNA: TGTGCCAGCAGCCAAGCGGACAGAAAATATGGCTACACCTTC. Translating gives CASSQADRKYGYTF.

The chain links TRBV7-9 to TRBJ2-2, with 14 positions matching TRBD2. The germline V gene encodes CDR1 SEHNR and CDR2 FQNEAQ (reference sequence). Trimming took 3 bases from V and 4 from J; bases not matched to a gene: 4. CDR3 length: 17 amino acids. This chain's CDR3 is CASSLGLAGAGTGELFF. CDR3 nucleotide sequence: TGTGCCAGCAGCTTGGGACTAGCGGGAGCAGGCACCGGGGAGCTGTTTTTT.

The genes are TRBV7-2 and TRBJ1-2; no definite D call. Germline-derived CDR1 and CDR2 are SGHTA and FQGNSA. This CDR3 comprises 14 residues. Trimming pared 5 bases from V and 5 bases from J, leaving 15 bases between. The CDR3 reads CASSNSRGGYGYTF. For the CDR3, the DNA is TGTGCCAGCAGCAACTCCCGGGGAGGGTATGGCTACACCTTC.

This chain uses TRBV7-2 with TRBJ1-3; unclear D gene. The germline V gene encodes CDR1 SGHTA and CDR2 FQGNSA. The CDR3 is 17 residues long. The V gene lost 2 bases and the J gene lost 3 bases, with 17 bases spanning the gap. The CDR3, as DNA: TGTGCCAGCAGCTTATTCCCGAGTTTCGGAGGTGGAAACACCATATATTTT. Amino acid sequence: CASSLFPSFGGGNTIYF. Drawing the rest from reference TRBV7-2 and TRBJ1-3, the complete variable domain is GAGVSQSPSNKVTEKGKDVELRCDPISGHTALYWYRQSLGQGLEFLIYFQGNSAPDKSGLPSDRFSAERTGGSVSTLTIQRTQQEDSAVYLCASSLFPSFGGGNTIYFGEGSWLTVV.

The rearrangement links TRBV19 to TRBJ1-3, with D unclear. The CDR3 has 11 amino acids. CDR1 LNHDA and CDR2 SQIVND come from the germline V gene (reference sequence). V lost 8 bases to trimming and J lost 3 bases, with 5 bases between them. CDR3 sequence: CASCRGNTIYF. The CDR3 coding sequence is TGTGCCAGTTGCCGTGGAAACACCATATATTTT.

This clone has only one observation. The chain couples TRBV7-8 to TRBJ2-3; 9 bases fit TRBD2. This CDR3 is 17 amino acids long. V gave up 0 bases and J gave up 0 bases; unmatched junction bases: 4. Germline CDR1 SGHVS, CDR2 FQNEAQ. The CDR3 here is CASSLASGGSSTDTQYF. Written as DNA, the CDR3 is TGTGCCAGCAGCTTAGCTAGCGGGGGATCTAGCACAGATACGCAGTATTTT.

The rearrangement uses TRBV7-2 and TRBJ1-6; 7 bases align to TRBD1. Looked up from germline, CDR1 is SGHTA and CDR2 is FQGNSA. The CDR3 consists of 14 residues. Trimming at V came to 5 bases and at J to 6 bases, leaving 4 bases not matched to a gene. CDR3 sequence: CASSPDRINSPLHF. In DNA form, the CDR3 reads TGTGCCAGCAGCCCGGACAGGATTAATTCACCCCTCCACTTT.

CDR3 DNA sequence: TGTGCCACCAGTGAGGGGACAGGGAGGGAAGAGACCCAGTACTTC. Translation gives CATSEGTGREETQYF. This chain joins TRBV24-1 and TRBJ2-5; TRBD1 agrees at 9 bases. Germline values: CDR1 KGHDR, CDR2 SFDVKD. CDR3 length: 15 amino acids. The J segment lost 3 bases and the V segment lost 4 bases, leaving 5 bases of the junction unmatched.

The J gene is TRBJ2-1, the V gene TRBV13; TRBD2 matches 9 bases. V was pared by 2 bases and J by 1 base, with 6 bases of the junction left unmatched. CDR1 is PRHDT and CDR2 is FYEKMQ in the germline V gene (reference sequence). CDR3 length: 17 amino acids. In DNA, the CDR3 is TGTGCCAGCAGCTTAACTAGCGGGCGCGCGTCCTACAATGAGCAGTTCTTC. This codes for CASSLTSGRASYNEQFF.

V usage is TRBV7-2 and J usage is TRBJ2-7; the D is unclear. From germline, CDR1 is SGHTA and CDR2 FQGNSA. The CDR3 loop spans 16 amino acids. Trimming left V 1 base short and J 7 bases short, with 20 bases between. The CDR3 protein is CASSLVFDLPTLEQYF. CDR3 nucleotide sequence: TGTGCCAGCAGCTTAGTTTTCGATTTACCTACTTTAGAGCAGTACTTC.

The V call is TRBV3-1 (or the pseudogene TRBV3-2), the J call TRBJ2-2; D unresolved. The CDR3 covers 15 residues. V dropped 5 bases and J dropped 0 bases, with 10 bases sitting between them. Germline CDR1 and CDR2: LGHDT and YNNKEL (reference sequence). CDR3 residues: CASSITDTNTGELFF. Here the CDR3 DNA reads TGTGCCAGCAGCATCACAGATACGAACACCGGGGAGCTGTTTTTT.

V and J are TRBV5-1 and TRBJ2-7; TRBD1 matches 9 bases. The CDR3 sequence is 15 residues long. Germline V lookup: CDR1 SGHRS, CDR2 YFSETQ. V was clipped by 3 bases and J by 6 bases; unmatched bases: 10. CDR3 DNA: TGCGCCAGCAGCTCGACCGGGACAGGGCATACCGAGCAGTACTTC. The encoded protein is CASSSTGTGHTEQYF.

The genes are TRBV24-1 and TRBJ1-5; perhaps TRBD1 as D (6 bases). Looked up from germline, CDR1 is KGHDR and CDR2 is SFDVKD. V was clipped by 5 bases and J by 2 bases, with 9 bases between them. The CDR3 extends over 14 amino acids. The CDR3 DNA reads TGTGCCACCAGTGCAGGGGCTGGCAATCAGCCCCAGCATTTT. Translated: CATSAGAGNQPQHF.

The chain is built from TRBV6-6 and TRBJ1-5; D is undetermined. CDR1 and CDR2 from the germline V gene are MNHNY and SVGAGI (reference sequence). V gave up 0 bases and J gave up 5 bases, with 14 bases separating them. This CDR3 comprises 16 residues. The CDR3 region is CASSYSTDPTDQPQHF. CDR3 DNA: TGTGCCAGCAGTTACTCCACAGACCCAACCGATCAGCCCCAGCATTTT.

The CDR3 loop reads CATSKESGRATEQFF. The CDR3 DNA is TGTGCCACCAGCAAAGAAAGCGGGAGGGCCACTGAGCAGTTCTTC. J is TRBJ2-1 and V is TRBV15; TRBD2 agrees at 10 bases. This CDR3 contains 15 residues. Germline V gene data show CDR1 as LNHNV and CDR2 as YYDKDF (reference sequence). The ends lost 4 bases at V and 9 bases at J; junction bases unmatched: 9.

The sample holds one count of this clone. J is TRBJ2-3 and V is TRBV30, with D hard to call. Per the germline V gene, CDR1 is GTSNPN and CDR2 is SVGIG (reference sequence). Trimming pared 7 bases from V and 3 bases from J, leaving 14 bases between. The CDR3 totals 13 residues. CDR3 protein: CASGRTVTDTQYF. The CDR3 DNA reads as TGTGCCTCGGGCCGGACGGTTACAGATACGCAGTATTTT.

This clone was picked up one time. The rearrangement links TRBV7-9 to TRBJ2-7; D remains ambiguous. The CDR3 has 13 amino acids. CDR1 is SEHNR, CDR2 FQNEAQ, per germline (reference sequence). Trimming took 5 bases from V and 3 from J, leaving 11 bases between them. Here the CDR3 reads CASSKTLLYEQYF. The CDR3, as DNA: TGTGCCAGCAGCAAGACCCTCCTCTACGAGCAGTACTTC.

The V and J genes are TRBV7-2 and TRBJ1-6; the D gene is possibly TRBD1 (6 bases). The CDR3 covers 13 residues. Germline V gene lookup returns CDR1 SGHTA and CDR2 FQGNSA. The V gene lost 2 bases and the J gene lost 7 bases, with 6 bases spanning the gap. This CDR3 is CASSLTGNSPLHF. The CDR3 nucleotides read TGTGCCAGCAGCTTAACAGGGAATTCACCCCTCCACTTT.